A single sample gave rise to the 9 T cell receptor beta chains below, sequenced in a study of cytomegalovirus exposure and HLA in healthy donors. Generated by immunoSEQ multiplex PCR, the TCRdb table keeps only in-frame clones and is missing some. Counted here are about 110,000 clones, roughly 86% occurring once; the ten biggest clones make up over 3%. Source material: PBMCs. All receptors derive from a woman between 18 and 30 years old in good health and CMV-seropositive.

The chain recombines TRBV7-9 with TRBJ2-2; unclear D gene. The CDR3 contains 12 residues. The germline V gene has CDR1 SEHNR and CDR2 FQNEAQ (reference sequence). V was pared by 5 bases and J by 7 bases, with 8 bases between. The CDR3 coding sequence is TGTGCCAGCAGCCCACTCGGCGGGGAGCTGTTTTTT. Translated, it gives CASSPLGGELFF.

The rearrangement joins TRBV30 to TRBJ2-3; TRBD1 is a possible D gene (5 bases). The germline V and J ends were trimmed by 8 bases and 1 base, with 13 bases remaining between them. Germline CDR1 reads GTSNPN; CDR2 reads SVGIG (reference sequence). This CDR3 has 13 amino acids. The CDR3 region is CALEQGGTDTQYF. The CDR3 DNA reads as TGTGCCCTGGAGCAAGGGGGCACAGATACGCAGTATTTT.

CDR3 nucleotides: TGTGCCAGCCGTCAAGAGACCCAGTACTTC. Translated: CASRQETQYF. The chain is built from TRBV18 and TRBJ2-5; no definite D call. V dropped 8 bases and J dropped 2 bases, with 3 bases sitting between them. The CDR3 spans 10 residues. Looked up from germline, CDR1 is KGHSH and CDR2 is LQKENI.

The chain employs TRBV4-1 and TRBJ2-7; 7 positions agree with TRBD1. V lost 3 bases and J lost 1; bases outside the gene matches: 9. Germline CDR1 MGHRA, CDR2 YSYEKL. The CDR3 runs to 16 residues. Written as DNA, the CDR3 is TGCGCCAGCAGCCACTCCCCCGGACAGGCGTCCTACGAGCAGTACTTC. Its translation: CASSHSPGQASYEQYF.

V and J are TRBV6-4 and TRBJ1-4; no firm D call. The CDR3 spans 11 residues. Trimming took 8 bases from V and 5 from J, leaving 6 bases between them. The V gene's germline CDR1 is MRHNA and CDR2 SNTAGT. CDR3 loop: CASGENEKLFF. The CDR3, as DNA: TGTGCCAGCGGGGAGAATGAAAAACTGTTTTTT.

The rearrangement links TRBV18 to TRBJ2-1; tentative D call: TRBD2 (6 bases). The CDR3 spans 15 residues. Trimming removed 6 bases at V and 7 bases at J, with 19 bases between. Germline loops: CDR1 KGHSH, CDR2 LQKENI. CDR3 residues: CASSRRDLEGNEQFF. CDR3 DNA sequence: TGTGCCAGCTCCCGGAGGGACCTCGAGGGTAATGAGCAGTTCTTC.

This clone was counted a few times. The chain is built from TRBV12-5 and TRBJ2-1; the D gene is possibly TRBD2 (5 bases). V lost 8 bases to trimming and J lost 9 bases, with 17 bases between them. Germline CDR1 reads LGHNT; CDR2 reads FRNRAP. The CDR3 is made up of 13 amino acids. CDR3 bases: TGTGCTAGTTATTTCCCCGGGATCGGTGAGCAGTTCTTC. Translation gives CASYFPGIGEQFF.

The chain uses TRBV6-6 and TRBJ1-4, with no clear D. V was pared by 10 bases and J by 5 bases, with 14 bases between. In germline, CDR1 is MNHNY, CDR2 SVGAGI (reference sequence). CDR3 size: 13 residues. CDR3 sequence reads: CATTRIQNEKLFF. In nucleotides, the CDR3 is TGTGCCACTACTAGGATTCAGAATGAAAAACTGTTTTTT.

The rearrangement uses TRBV16 and TRBJ1-5, with TRBD1 matching over 9 bases. The V gene's germline CDR1 is KGHSY and CDR2 FQNENV. V gave up 0 bases and J gave up 7 bases; unmatched junction bases: 7. This CDR3 is built from 16 residues. CDR3 sequence reads: CASSQSLDRGRQPQHF. The CDR3 DNA reads as TGTGCCAGCAGCCAATCCCTCGACAGGGGGAGACAGCCCCAGCATTTT.